This T cell receptor beta chain was identified during a study of blood T cell repertoires in COVID-19. At the level of the study: Samples of COVID-19 (acute and convalescent) were obtained from the United States, Italy and Spain. T cells, B-cell-depleted T cells, or PBMCs supplied cDNA or gDNA.

Per the original data handling: Cell counts per sample came from amplifying reference gene primers. Assay: immunoSEQ multiplex PCR; the TCRdb copy retains only in-frame clones and omits some. The D gene and trimming were derived from the DNA, and the V and J assignments and clone size from that table. This sample has about 30,000 clones; around nine tenths occur once, and the top ten carry about a tenth. The length of the CDR3 is 17 residues. Germline V CDR1 and CDR2: SGHNT, YYREEE (reference sequence). The V and J ends lost 3 bases and 4 bases, in that order; junction bases with no gene match: 7. The TCR comes from a human donor in a cohort sampled during active COVID-19. The chain recombines TRBV5-4 with TRBJ2-5, with 15 bases aligning to TRBD2. Material for sequencing was peripheral blood. The CDR3 loop is CASSSRTSGGAGETQYF. The DNA for the CDR3 is TGTGCCAGCAGCTCCCGGACTAGCGGGGGGGCCGGAGAGACCCAGTACTTC. The full variable domain, rest sourced from reference TRBV5-4 and TRBJ2-5, is ETGVTQSPTHLIKTRGQQVTLRCSSQSGHNTVSWYQQALGQGPQFIFQYYREEENGRGNFPPRFSGLQFPNYSSELNVNALELDDSALYLCASSSRTSGGAGETQYFGPGTRLLVL.